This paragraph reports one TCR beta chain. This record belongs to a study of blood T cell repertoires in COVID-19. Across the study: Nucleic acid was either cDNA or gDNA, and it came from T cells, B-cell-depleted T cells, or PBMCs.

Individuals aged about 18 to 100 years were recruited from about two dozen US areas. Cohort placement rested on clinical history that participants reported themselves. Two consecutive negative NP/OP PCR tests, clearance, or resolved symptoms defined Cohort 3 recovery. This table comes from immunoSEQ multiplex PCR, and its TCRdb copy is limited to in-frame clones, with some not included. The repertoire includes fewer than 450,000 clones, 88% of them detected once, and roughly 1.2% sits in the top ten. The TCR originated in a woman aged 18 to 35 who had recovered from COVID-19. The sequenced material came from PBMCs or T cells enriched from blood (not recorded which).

In DNA form, the CDR3 reads TGTGCCAGCAGCTGGCCCGGGACAGACTATGGCTACACCTTC. It specifies CASSWPGTDYGYTF. V is TRBV28 and J is TRBJ1-2, with 7 bases matching TRBD1. Germline CDR1 MDHEN, CDR2 SYDVKM. This CDR3 is 14 amino acids long. V shed 6 bases and J 3 bases; nucleotides not matched to a gene: 7.